The rows below give T cell receptor beta chains drawn from one sample of a study of cytomegalovirus exposure and HLA in healthy donors. Clones were sequenced by immunoSEQ multiplex PCR, and TCRdb holds only the in-frame ones, with some missing. The sample comprises more than 95,000 clones, about four fifths of which are singletons, and around 2.1% rests with the top ten. The sequenced sample consisted of PBMCs. Source of these receptors: a man younger than 45 in good health and CMV-seronegative. Each CDR3 is given with its conserved first and last residue. Fields, in order: V gene, J gene, D gene, clone size, CDR3 protein, CDR3 DNA. D genes are given only for firm matches. Part of the rows lack a size; the others show once, few, many or a class for expanded clones.

>TRBV6-6|TRBJ2-1|TRBD2|-
CASSRRLAGRGNEQFF
TGTGCCAGCAGCAGACGACTAGCGGGCCGGGGGAATGAGCAGTTCTTC
>TRBV28|TRBJ1-1|-|-
CASSSGQSVGAFF
TGTGCCAGCAGTTCAGGGCAGTCGGTTGGGGCTTTCTTT
>TRBV2|TRBJ2-7|TRBD2|few
CASRAGERQYF
TGTGCCAGCAGGGCGGGAGAGAGGCAGTACTTC
>TRBV5-1|TRBJ2-5|-|-
CASSLGRKETQYF
TGCGCCAGCAGCTTAGGCAGGAAAGAGACCCAGTACTTC
>TRBV19|TRBJ1-2|-|-
CASTFDRIDGYTF
TGTGCCAGTACCTTTGACAGGATCGACGGCTACACCTTC
>TRBV4-3|TRBJ1-3|-|few
CASSQDSGDGNTIYF
TGCGCCAGCAGCCAAGATTCGGGGGACGGAAACACCATATATTTT
>TRBV25-1|TRBJ2-3|-|-
CASSEWVAISTDTQYF
TGTGCCAGCAGTGAATGGGTAGCGATTAGCACAGATACGCAGTATTTT
>TRBV5-6|TRBJ2-4|-|once
CASSFGGAKNIQYF
TGTGCCAGCAGCTTCGGAGGGGCCAAAAACATTCAGTACTTC
>TRBV11-1|TRBJ2-5|TRBD2|-
CASSFKRGQETQYF
TGTGCCAGCAGTTTTAAGCGGGGCCAAGAGACCCAGTACTTC
>TRBV14|TRBJ2-7|-|-
CASSRLGYEQYF
TGTGCCAGCAGCCGCCTAGGCTACGAGCAGTACTTC
>TRBV28|TRBJ2-6|TRBD1|-
CASSPSGTGGDSSGANVLTF
TGTGCCAGCAGTCCTTCCGGGACAGGGGGGGATAGCTCTGGGGCCAACGTCCTGACTTTC
>TRBV29-1|TRBJ1-1|TRBD1|-
CSVTGGDNTEAFF
TGCAGCGTGACAGGGGGGGACAACACTGAAGCTTTCTTT
>TRBV27|TRBJ1-5|TRBD1|-
CASSRQGPMGNQPQHF
TGTGCCAGCAGTCGACAGGGGCCCATGGGTAATCAGCCCCAGCATTTT
>TRBV5-1|TRBJ2-2|-|-
CASSRVSGVNGELFF
TGCGCCAGCAGCCGGGTATCAGGGGTAAACGGGGAGCTGTTTTTT
>TRBV2|TRBJ2-5|-|-
CASSDRSSARETQYF
TGTGCCAGCAGTGACCGTTCCAGCGCGCGAGAGACCCAGTACTTC
>TRBV6-5|TRBJ1-5|-|-
CASSYHQGGNQPQHF
TGTGCCAGCAGTTACCATCAGGGAGGTAATCAGCCCCAGCATTTT
>TRBV2|TRBJ2-1|TRBD2|-
CASAGTSGRDNEQFF
TGTGCCAGCGCCGGGACTAGCGGGAGGGACAATGAGCAGTTCTTC
>TRBV28|TRBJ1-2|-|-
CASSLASHGYTF
TGTGCCAGCAGTTTAGCTAGCCACGGCTACACCTTC
>TRBV9|TRBJ1-1|-|-
CASTPRGGRNTEAFF
TGTGCCAGCACACCTAGAGGCGGCAGGAACACTGAAGCTTTCTTT
>TRBV10-3|TRBJ1-1|TRBD1|-
CAISESRTGSNTEAFF
TGTGCCATCAGTGAGTCAAGGACAGGGTCGAACACTGAAGCTTTCTTT
>TRBV9|TRBJ1-2|TRBD1|once
CASSVSGGQVGYGYTF
TGTGCCAGCAGCGTTAGCGGGGGACAGGTCGGCTATGGCTACACCTTC
>TRBV4-1|TRBJ2-2|TRBD2|once
CASSQGLAGVGNTGELFF
TGCGCCAGCAGCCAGGGACTAGCGGGAGTAGGGAACACCGGGGAGCTGTTTTTT